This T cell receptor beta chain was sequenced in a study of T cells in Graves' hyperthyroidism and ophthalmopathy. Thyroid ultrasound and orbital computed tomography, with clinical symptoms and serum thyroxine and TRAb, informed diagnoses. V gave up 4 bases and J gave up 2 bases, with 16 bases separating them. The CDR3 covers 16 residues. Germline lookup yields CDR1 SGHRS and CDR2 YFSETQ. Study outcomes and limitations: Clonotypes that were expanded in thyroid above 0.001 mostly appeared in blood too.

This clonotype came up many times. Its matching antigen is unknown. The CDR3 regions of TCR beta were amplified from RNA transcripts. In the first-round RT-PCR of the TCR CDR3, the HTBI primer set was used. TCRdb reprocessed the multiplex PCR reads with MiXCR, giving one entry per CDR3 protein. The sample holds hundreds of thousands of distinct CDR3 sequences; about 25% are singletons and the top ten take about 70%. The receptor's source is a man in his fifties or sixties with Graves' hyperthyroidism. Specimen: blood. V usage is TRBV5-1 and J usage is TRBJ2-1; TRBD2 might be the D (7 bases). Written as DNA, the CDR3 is TGCGCCAGCAGCCGGGGGGCTTCGGTACCCTACAATGAGCAGTTCTTC. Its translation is CASSRGASVPYNEQFF. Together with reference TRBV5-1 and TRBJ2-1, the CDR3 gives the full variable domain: KAGVTQTPRYLIKTRGQQVTLSCSPISGHRSVSWYQQTPGQGLQFLFEYFSETQRNKGNFPGRFSGRQFSNSRSEMNVSTLELGDSALYLCASSRGASVPYNEQFFGPGTRLTVL.